One and the same sample provided the 7 T cell receptor beta chains below, sequenced in a study of shared clonotypes between healthy human individuals. TCRdb's copy holds only in-frame clones and misses some; the assay was immunoSEQ multiplex PCR. The sample gives roughly 700,000 clones, approximately 79% of which show up once; approximately 1.6% is in the top ten. The sample was memory CD4+ T cells sorted from blood. The subset is: CD45RA-negative fraction. These receptors originate from a woman aged 25 to 39 in good health.

The chain is built from TRBV6-1 and TRBJ1-2, with D tentatively TRBD1 (5 bases). CDR1 is MNHNS and CDR2 is SASEGT in the germline V gene. V lost 2 bases and J lost 5, with 15 bases in between. CDR3 size: 15 residues. CDR3 nucleotides: TGTGCCAGCAGTGAAATAGAAGGGGCTGGGTATGGCTACACCTTC. As protein: CASSEIEGAGYGYTF.

This clone was recorded once. The J gene is TRBJ2-5, the V gene TRBV25-1; unclear D gene. With the DNA end fitting TRBJ2-7 better, the J assignment may be wrong. The CDR3 runs to 16 residues. Germline V gene sequence: CDR1 MGHDK, CDR2 SYGVNS. CDR3 DNA sequence: TGTGCCAGCAGTGAATCGAATGTCGCAGGTACCTACGAGCAGTACTTC. As protein: CASSESNVAGTYEQYF.

The chain uses TRBV6-6 and TRBJ2-7; 7 bases agree with TRBD2. The CDR3 is made up of 15 amino acids. Germline loops: CDR1 MNHNY, CDR2 SVGAGI (reference sequence). V was pared by 5 bases and J by 0 bases, with 7 bases of the junction left unmatched. CDR3 region: CASSRDYPSSYEQYF. The CDR3 bases are TGTGCCAGCAGTCGGGACTACCCTAGCTCCTACGAGCAGTACTTC.

The chain carries TRBV6-6 and TRBJ2-3, with 8 bases fitting TRBD2. Germline loops: CDR1 MNHNY, CDR2 SVGAGI (reference sequence). Trimming took 6 bases from V and 4 from J; bases not matched to a gene: 3. The CDR3 contains 13 residues. CDR3 nucleotide sequence: TGTGCCAGCAGCCACGGGAGGGCAGATACGCAGTATTTT. Amino acids: CASSHGRADTQYF.

The chain uses TRBV19 and TRBJ2-3; D is undetermined. This CDR3 has 13 residues. V dropped 5 bases and J dropped 1 base, with 7 bases sitting between them. Germline V gene lookup returns CDR1 LNHDA and CDR2 SQIVND (reference sequence). The DNA for the CDR3 is TGTGCCAGTAGTTTCCCCGGCACAGATACGCAGTATTTT. Residues: CASSFPGTDTQYF.

The chain combines TRBV5-5 with TRBJ2-7; maybe TRBD1 (6 bases). The CDR3 has 14 residues. The germline V and J ends were trimmed by 0 bases and 6 bases, with 13 bases remaining between them. CDR1 and CDR2 (germline): SGHKS, YYEKEE (reference sequence). The CDR3 DNA reads as TGTGCCAGCAGCTTGGTCCCGACAGGCCTCGAGCAGTACTTC. This translates into CASSLVPTGLEQYF.

This rearrangement joins TRBV2 to TRBJ2-4; D perhaps matches TRBD2 (6 bases). Per the germline V gene, CDR1 is SNHLY and CDR2 is FYNNEI. The CDR3 extends over 14 amino acids. V was clipped by 6 bases and J by 0 bases, with 9 bases between them. The CDR3, as DNA: TGTGCCAGCAGGGAGGGACTAGCCAAAAACATTCAGTACTTC. The encoded protein is CASREGLAKNIQYF.